This TCR beta chain was sequenced during a study of blood T cell repertoires in COVID-19. The wider study: The origin of the acute and convalescent COVID-19 samples was the United States, Italy and Spain.

Method: immunoSEQ multiplex PCR; TCRdb's copy keeps in-frame clones and lacks some. The sample lists 35,000 to 50,000 clones, over 75% occurring once. The CDR3 is made up of 14 amino acids. Germline CDR1 reads MNHEY; CDR2 reads SVGAGI. Losses at the gene ends were 6 bases for V and 6 bases for J; bases not matched to a gene: 7. The gene calls are TRBV6-5 and TRBJ1-2; 10 bases align to TRBD1. The sequence was obtained from a woman at least 80 years old with acute or convalescent COVID-19. The sample comprised peripheral blood. DNA of the CDR3: TGTGCCAGCAGGCAGATCGGGACAGGGGATGGCTACACCTTC. Its translation is CASRQIGTGDGYTF.